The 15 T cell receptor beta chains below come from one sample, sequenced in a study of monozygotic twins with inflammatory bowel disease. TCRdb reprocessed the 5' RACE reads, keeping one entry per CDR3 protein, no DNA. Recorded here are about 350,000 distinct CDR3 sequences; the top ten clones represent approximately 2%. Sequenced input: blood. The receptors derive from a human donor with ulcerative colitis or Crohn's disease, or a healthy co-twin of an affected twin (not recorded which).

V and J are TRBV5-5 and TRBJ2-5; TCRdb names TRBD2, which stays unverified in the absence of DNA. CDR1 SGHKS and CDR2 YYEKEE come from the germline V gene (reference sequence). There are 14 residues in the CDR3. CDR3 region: CASSRDSIQETQYF. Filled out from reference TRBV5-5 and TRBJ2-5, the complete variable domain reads DAGVTQSPTHLIKTRGQQVTLRCSPISGHKSVSWYQQVLGQGPQFIFQYYEKEERGRGNFPDRFSARQFPNYSSELNVNALLLGDSALYLCASSRDSIQETQYFGPGTRLLVL.

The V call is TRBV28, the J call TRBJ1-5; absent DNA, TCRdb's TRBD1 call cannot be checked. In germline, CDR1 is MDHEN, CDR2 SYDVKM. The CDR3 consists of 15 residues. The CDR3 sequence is CASSTYPTGNQPQHF. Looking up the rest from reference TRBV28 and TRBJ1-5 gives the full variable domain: DVKVTQSSRYLVKRTGEKVFLECVQDMDHENMFWYRQDPGLGLRLIYFSYDVKMKEKGDIPEGYSVSREKKERFSLILESASTNQTSMYLCASSTYPTGNQPQHFGDGTRLSIL.

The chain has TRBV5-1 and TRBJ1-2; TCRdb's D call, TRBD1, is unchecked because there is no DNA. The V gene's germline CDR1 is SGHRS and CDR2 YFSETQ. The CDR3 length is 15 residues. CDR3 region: CASSLGTGVNYGYTF.

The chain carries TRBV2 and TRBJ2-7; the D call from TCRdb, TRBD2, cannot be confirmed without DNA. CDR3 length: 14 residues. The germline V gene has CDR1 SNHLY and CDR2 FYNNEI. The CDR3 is CASSANRGLNEQYF.

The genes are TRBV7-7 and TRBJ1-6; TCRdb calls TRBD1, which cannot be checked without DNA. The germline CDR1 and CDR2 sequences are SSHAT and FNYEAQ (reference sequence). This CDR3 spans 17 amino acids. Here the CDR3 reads CASSPRWGQGGNSPLHF.

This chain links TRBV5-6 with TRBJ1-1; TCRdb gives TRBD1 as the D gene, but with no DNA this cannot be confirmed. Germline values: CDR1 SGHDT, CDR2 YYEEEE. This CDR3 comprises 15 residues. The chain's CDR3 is CASSFGDRRNTEAFF.

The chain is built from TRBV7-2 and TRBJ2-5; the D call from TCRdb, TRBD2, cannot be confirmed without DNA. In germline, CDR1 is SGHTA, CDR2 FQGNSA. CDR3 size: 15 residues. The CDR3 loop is CASSLKRTAQETQYF.

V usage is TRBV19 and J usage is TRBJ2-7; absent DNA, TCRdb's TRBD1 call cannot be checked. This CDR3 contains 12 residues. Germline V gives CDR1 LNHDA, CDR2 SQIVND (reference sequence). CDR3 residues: CARKTGVHEQYF. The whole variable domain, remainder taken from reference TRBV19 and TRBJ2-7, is DGGITQSPKYLFRKEGQNVTLSCEQNLNHDAMYWYRQDPGQGLRLIYYSQIVNDFQKGDIAEGYSVSREKKESFPLTVTSAQKNPTAFYLCARKTGVHEQYFGPGTRLTVT.

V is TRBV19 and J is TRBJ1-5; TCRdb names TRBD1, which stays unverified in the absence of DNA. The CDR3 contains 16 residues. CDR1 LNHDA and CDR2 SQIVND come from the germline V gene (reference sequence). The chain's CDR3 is CASSELRGRGNQPQHF.

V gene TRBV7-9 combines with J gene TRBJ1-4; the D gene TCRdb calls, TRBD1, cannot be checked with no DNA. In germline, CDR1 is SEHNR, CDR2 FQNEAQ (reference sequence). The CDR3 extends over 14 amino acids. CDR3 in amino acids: CASSLGQNIEKLFF.

CDR3 sequence: CASSQELFSYEQYF. The chain combines TRBV4-1 with TRBJ2-7. Germline V lookup: CDR1 MGHRA, CDR2 YSYEKL. The CDR3 sequence is 14 residues long.

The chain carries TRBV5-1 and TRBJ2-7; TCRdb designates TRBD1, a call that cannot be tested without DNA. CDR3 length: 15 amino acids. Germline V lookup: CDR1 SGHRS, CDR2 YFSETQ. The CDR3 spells CASSLASGDPYEQYF.

CDR3 amino acids: CSASSGGPGGELFF. The V and J genes are TRBV20-1 and TRBJ2-2; TCRdb reports TRBD2, a call that lacks DNA to check it against. The CDR3 extends over 14 amino acids. Germline CDR1 DFQATT, CDR2 SNEGSKA (reference sequence).

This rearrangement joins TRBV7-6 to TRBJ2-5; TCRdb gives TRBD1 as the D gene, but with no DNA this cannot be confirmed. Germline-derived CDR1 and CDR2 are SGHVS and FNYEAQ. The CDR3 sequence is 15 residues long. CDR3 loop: CASSLLGTGAETQYF.

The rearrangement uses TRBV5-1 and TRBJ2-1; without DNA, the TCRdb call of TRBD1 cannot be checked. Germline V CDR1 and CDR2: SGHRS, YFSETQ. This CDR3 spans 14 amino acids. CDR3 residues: CASSRQGARDEQFF.